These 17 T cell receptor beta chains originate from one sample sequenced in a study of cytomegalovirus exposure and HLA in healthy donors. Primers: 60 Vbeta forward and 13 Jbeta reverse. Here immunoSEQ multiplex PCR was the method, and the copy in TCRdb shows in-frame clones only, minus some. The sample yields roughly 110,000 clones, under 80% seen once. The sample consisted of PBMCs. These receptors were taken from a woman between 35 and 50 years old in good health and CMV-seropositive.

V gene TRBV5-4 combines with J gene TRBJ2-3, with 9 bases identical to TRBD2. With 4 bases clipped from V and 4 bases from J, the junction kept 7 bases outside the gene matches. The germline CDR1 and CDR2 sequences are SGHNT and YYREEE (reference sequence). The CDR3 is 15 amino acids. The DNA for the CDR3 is TGTGCCAGCAGCCCTTGGGGACTAGCAGCAGATACGCAGTATTTT. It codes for CASSPWGLAADTQYF.

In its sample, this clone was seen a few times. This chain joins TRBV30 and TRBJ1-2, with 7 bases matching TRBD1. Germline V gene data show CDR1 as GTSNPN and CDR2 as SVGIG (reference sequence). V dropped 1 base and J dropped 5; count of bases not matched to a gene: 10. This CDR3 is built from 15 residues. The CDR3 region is CAWSELRGQTYGYTF. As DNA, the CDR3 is TGTGCCTGGAGTGAGCTCCGGGGACAGACTTATGGCTACACCTTC.

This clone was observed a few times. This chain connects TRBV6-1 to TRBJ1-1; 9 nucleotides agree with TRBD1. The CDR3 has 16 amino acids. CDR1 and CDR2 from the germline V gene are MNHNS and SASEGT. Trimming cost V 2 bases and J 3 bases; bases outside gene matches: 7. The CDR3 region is CASSESRTGAYTEAFF. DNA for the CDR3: TGTGCCAGCAGTGAATCCCGGACAGGGGCCTACACTGAAGCTTTCTTT.

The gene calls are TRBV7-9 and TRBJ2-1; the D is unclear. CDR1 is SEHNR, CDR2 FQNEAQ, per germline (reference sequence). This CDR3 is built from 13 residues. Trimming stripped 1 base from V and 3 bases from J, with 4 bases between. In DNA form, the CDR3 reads TGTGCCAGCAGCTTAGGACTCTACAATGAGCAGTTCTTC. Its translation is CASSLGLYNEQFF.

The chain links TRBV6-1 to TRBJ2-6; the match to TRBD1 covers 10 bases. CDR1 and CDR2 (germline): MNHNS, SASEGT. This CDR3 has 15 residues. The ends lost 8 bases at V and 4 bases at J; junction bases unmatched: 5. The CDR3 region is CASGTGEFGANVLTF. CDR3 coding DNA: TGTGCCAGCGGGACAGGGGAGTTCGGGGCCAACGTCCTGACTTTC.

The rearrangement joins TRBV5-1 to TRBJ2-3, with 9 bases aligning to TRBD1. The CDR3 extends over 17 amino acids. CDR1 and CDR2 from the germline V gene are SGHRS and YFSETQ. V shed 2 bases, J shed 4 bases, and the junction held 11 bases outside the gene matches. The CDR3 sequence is CASSLNPGTGYPDTQYF. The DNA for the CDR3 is TGCGCCAGCAGCTTAAACCCCGGGACAGGGTACCCAGATACGCAGTATTTT.

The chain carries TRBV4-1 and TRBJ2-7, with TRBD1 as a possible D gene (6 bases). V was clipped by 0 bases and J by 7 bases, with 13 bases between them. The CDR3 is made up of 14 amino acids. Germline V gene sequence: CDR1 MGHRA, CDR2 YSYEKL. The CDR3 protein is CASSQEGAGSEQYF. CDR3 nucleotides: TGCGCCAGCAGCCAAGAGGGGGCAGGGAGTGAGCAGTACTTC.

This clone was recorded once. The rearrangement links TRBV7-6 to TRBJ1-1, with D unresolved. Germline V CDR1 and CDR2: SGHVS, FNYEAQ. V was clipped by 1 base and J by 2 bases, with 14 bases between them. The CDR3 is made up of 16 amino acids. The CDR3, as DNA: TGTGCCAGCAGCTTAGGCTCGGTTAGCGCTAACACTGAAGCTTTCTTT. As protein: CASSLGSVSANTEAFF.

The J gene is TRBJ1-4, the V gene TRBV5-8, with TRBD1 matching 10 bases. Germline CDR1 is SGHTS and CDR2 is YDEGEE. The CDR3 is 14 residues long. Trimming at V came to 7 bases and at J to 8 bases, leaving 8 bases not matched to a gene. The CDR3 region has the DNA TGTGCCAGCGGGACAGGGGCTCTTTCGGAAAAACTGTTTTTT. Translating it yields CASGTGALSEKLFF.

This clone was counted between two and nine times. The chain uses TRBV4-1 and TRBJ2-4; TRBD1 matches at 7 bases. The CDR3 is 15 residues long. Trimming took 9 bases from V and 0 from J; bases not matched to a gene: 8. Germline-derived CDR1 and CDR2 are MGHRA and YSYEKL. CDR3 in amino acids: CARRQGTLAKNIQYF. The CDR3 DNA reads TGCGCCAGGAGACAGGGTACGCTAGCCAAAAACATTCAGTACTTC.

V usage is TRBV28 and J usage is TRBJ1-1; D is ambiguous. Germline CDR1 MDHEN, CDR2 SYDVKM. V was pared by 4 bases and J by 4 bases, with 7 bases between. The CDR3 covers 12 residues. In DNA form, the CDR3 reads TGTGCCAGCAGTTCCGGGAGCACTGAAGCTTTCTTT. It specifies CASSSGSTEAFF. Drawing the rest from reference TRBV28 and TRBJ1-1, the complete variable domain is DVKVTQSSRYLVKRTGEKVFLECVQDMDHENMFWYRQDPGLGLRLIYFSYDVKMKEKGDIPEGYSVSREKKERFSLILESASTNQTSMYLCASSSGSTEAFFGQGTRLTVV.

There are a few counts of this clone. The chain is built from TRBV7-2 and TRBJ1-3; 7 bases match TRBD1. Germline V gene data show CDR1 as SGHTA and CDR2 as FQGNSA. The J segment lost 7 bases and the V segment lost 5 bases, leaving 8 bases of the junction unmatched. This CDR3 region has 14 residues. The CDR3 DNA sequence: TGTGCCAGCAGCCGACGACAGGGCGGGAACACCATATATTTT. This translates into CASSRRQGGNTIYF.

The CDR3 coding sequence is TGTGCCAGCAGCTTAGAAGTAATTCGGGGGACAGTACATAATGAAAAACTGTTTTTT. It encodes CASSLEVIRGTVHNEKLFF. This rearrangement joins TRBV7-6 to TRBJ1-4, with TRBD1 identical over 7 bases. The V gene end was trimmed by 1 base and the J gene end by 4 bases; junction bases not matched to a gene: 15. The germline gives CDR1 SGHVS, CDR2 FNYEAQ. This CDR3 has 19 residues.

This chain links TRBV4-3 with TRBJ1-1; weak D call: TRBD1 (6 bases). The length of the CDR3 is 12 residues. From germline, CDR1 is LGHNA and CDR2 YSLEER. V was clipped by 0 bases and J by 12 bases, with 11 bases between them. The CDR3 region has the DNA TGCGCCAGCAGCCAAGATGGTAGGGGGTCTTTCTTT. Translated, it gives CASSQDGRGSFF.

The CDR3 region is CASSPPRGEGYGYTF. CDR3 DNA sequence: TGTGCCAGCTCACCACCGCGAGGGGAGGGCTATGGCTACACCTTC. The V call is TRBV18, the J call TRBJ1-2; D possibly corresponds to TRBD1 (5 bases). Per the germline V gene, CDR1 is KGHSH and CDR2 is LQKENI. The CDR3 spans 15 residues. The germline V and J ends were trimmed by 0 bases and 4 bases, with 12 bases remaining between them.

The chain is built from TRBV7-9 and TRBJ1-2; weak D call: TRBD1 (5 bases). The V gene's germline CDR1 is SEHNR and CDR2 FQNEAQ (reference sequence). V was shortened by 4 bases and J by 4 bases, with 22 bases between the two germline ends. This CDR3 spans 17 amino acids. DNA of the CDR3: TGTGCCAGCAGCTCTACTACTGGGCAGGGTCTAACCTATGGCTACACCTTC. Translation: CASSSTTGQGLTYGYTF.

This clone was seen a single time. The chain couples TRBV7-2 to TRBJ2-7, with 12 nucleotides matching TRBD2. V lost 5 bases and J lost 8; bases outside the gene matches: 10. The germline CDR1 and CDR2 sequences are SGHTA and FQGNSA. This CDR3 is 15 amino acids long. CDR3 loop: CASSPGLAGSPKQYF. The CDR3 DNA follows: TGTGCCAGCAGCCCCGGACTAGCGGGGAGTCCCAAGCAGTACTTC.